The 14 T cell receptor beta chains given below trace back to one sample, sequenced in a study of OX40 agonist ivuxolimab in advanced cancers. The method was immunoSEQ multiplex PCR; TCRdb's version includes in-frame clones alone and lacks a portion of them. The data hold around 67,000 clones, with 80% to 95% observed a single time. The sample here was CD4+ or CD8+ T cells sorted from blood, taken in a trial of the OX40 agonist ivuxolimab. Source of these receptors: an adult with an advanced solid tumor such as melanoma, head and neck, liver or kidney cancer.

This clone was observed a handful of times. This rearrangement joins TRBV18 to TRBJ2-1; 9 bases line up with TRBD1. Per germline, CDR1 KGHSH and CDR2 LQKENI. The J segment lost 4 bases and the V segment lost 0 bases, leaving 4 bases of the junction unmatched. This CDR3 region has 16 residues. DNA for the CDR3: TGTGCCAGCTCACCACCGACAGGGGGATCATACAATGAGCAGTTCTTC. Its translation is CASSPPTGGSYNEQFF.

The V call is TRBV12-5, the J call TRBJ1-1; D remains ambiguous. The CDR3 length is 17 residues. CDR1 is LGHNT, CDR2 FRNRAP, per germline. Trimming stripped 0 bases from V and 0 bases from J, with 14 bases between. CDR3 bases: TGTGCTAGTGGTTTGGTACTCTCACAGATCATGAACACTGAAGCTTTCTTT. Amino acids: CASGLVLSQIMNTEAFF.

V gene TRBV23-1 combines with J gene TRBJ2-3, with D hard to call. TRBV23-1 is sorted into the ORF group, with uncertain function. The germline V and J ends were trimmed by 3 bases and 2 bases, with 18 bases remaining between them. The CDR3 extends over 17 amino acids. CDR3 amino acids: CASSHPDILNLTDTQYF. In DNA form, the CDR3 reads TGCGCCAGCAGTCACCCTGACATCTTAAACCTCACAGATACGCAGTATTTT.

The chain has TRBV5-1 and TRBJ1-6; D is unclear. V gave up 1 base and J gave up 0 bases, with 8 bases separating them. Germline assignment: CDR1 SGHRS and CDR2 YFSETQ. There are 16 residues in the CDR3. The DNA of the CDR3 is TGCGCCAGCAGCTTGTTCGGAAGCTCCTATAATTCACCCCTCCACTTT. Amino acids: CASSLFGSSYNSPLHF.

The J gene is TRBJ1-6, the V gene TRBV27; D is unresolved. Germline V gene data show CDR1 as MNHEY and CDR2 as SMNVEV (reference sequence). The CDR3 has 14 amino acids. The V end lost 4 bases, the J end lost 0 bases, and 4 bases lay between the germline ends. This CDR3 is CASSSDSYNSPLHF. DNA of the CDR3: TGTGCCAGCAGTTCCGACTCCTATAATTCACCCCTCCACTTT.

This clone showed up just once. The CDR3 loop is CASSETHSSSYEQYF. The DNA for the CDR3 is TGTGCCAGCAGTGAAACACACTCTTCTTCCTACGAGCAGTACTTC. The V call is TRBV6-1, the J call TRBJ2-7; no firm D call. Trimming pared 2 bases from V and 1 base from J, leaving 12 bases between. From germline, CDR1 is MNHNS and CDR2 SASEGT. The CDR3 loop spans 15 amino acids.

The J gene is TRBJ1-3, the V gene TRBV15, with D hard to call. Germline loops: CDR1 LNHNV, CDR2 YYDKDF (reference sequence). V lost 0 bases and J lost 7, with 4 bases in between. This CDR3 region has 12 residues. The chain's CDR3 is CATSRDRNTIYF. The CDR3 DNA reads TGTGCCACCAGCAGAGATCGGAACACCATATATTTT.

CDR3 coding DNA: TGTGCCAGCAGTACCGGGCTTTGGAATGGCTACACCTTC. Translated: CASSTGLWNGYTF. The chain recombines TRBV2 with TRBJ1-2; the D is unclear. The CDR3 extends over 13 amino acids. Germline V gene data show CDR1 as SNHLY and CDR2 as FYNNEI. The V end was cut by 5 bases, the J end by 6 bases, with 13 bases between.

The chain recombines TRBV19 with TRBJ2-4, with 10 nucleotides matching TRBD2. The CDR3 loop spans 19 amino acids. CDR1 and CDR2 from the germline V gene are LNHDA and SQIVND (reference sequence). V dropped 4 bases and J dropped 1; count of bases not matched to a gene: 13. The CDR3 nucleotides read TGTGCCAGTAGTAGGGATTCCCCCGGGACTAGCGTGGCCAAAAACATTCAGTACTTC. As protein: CASSRDSPGTSVAKNIQYF.

The chain combines TRBV5-4 with TRBJ1-2, with a possible D match to TRBD1 (6 bases). The CDR3 sequence is 15 residues long. The germline V gene encodes CDR1 SGHNT and CDR2 YYREEE (reference sequence). V lost 0 bases to trimming and J lost 5 bases, with 14 bases between them. The CDR3 nucleotides read TGTGCCAGCAGCTTGGGGCTGGGGACATATTATGGCTACACCTTC. This gives the protein CASSLGLGTYYGYTF. Supplemented by reference TRBV5-4 and TRBJ1-2, the full variable domain reads ETGVTQSPTHLIKTRGQQVTLRCSSQSGHNTVSWYQQALGQGPQFIFQYYREEENGRGNFPPRFSGLQFPNYSSELNVNALELDDSALYLCASSLGLGTYYGYTFGSGTRLTVV.

This chain connects TRBV5-1 to TRBJ2-6, with D unclear. V lost 0 bases to trimming and J lost 1 base, with 5 bases between them. Germline assignment: CDR1 SGHRS and CDR2 YFSETQ. The CDR3 is 15 amino acids. The CDR3: CASSLGGSGANVLTF. The CDR3 DNA follows: TGCGCCAGCAGCTTGGGTGGGTCTGGGGCCAACGTCCTGACTTTC.

The CDR3 here is CASSQDIGTSGRGGRSLKRGQYF. For the CDR3, the DNA is TGTGCCAGCAGCCAAGATATAGGGACTAGCGGGAGAGGAGGGAGGAGCCTAAAAAGAGGGCAGTATTTT. This rearrangement joins TRBV4-2 to TRBJ2-3, with 14 nucleotides matching TRBD2. The trim removed 0 bases at V and 11 bases at J, leaving 28 bases unmatched. CDR3 length: 23 residues. Germline V gene data show CDR1 as LGHNA and CDR2 as YNFKEQ.

The gene calls are TRBV30 and TRBJ1-2, with a possible D match to TRBD1 (5 bases). In germline, CDR1 is GTSNPN, CDR2 SVGIG (reference sequence). CDR3 length equals 13 residues. V lost 0 bases, J lost 8 bases, and 13 bases lay in between. The CDR3 loop reads CAWSVRGVQGYTF. CDR3 DNA: TGTGCCTGGAGTGTACGAGGGGTGCAAGGCTACACCTTC.

By sample fraction, this clone is large. V gene TRBV4-2 combines with J gene TRBJ1-4, with D uncertain. Germline CDR1 is LGHNA and CDR2 is YNFKEQ. The CDR3 covers 12 residues. Trimming took 4 bases from V and 8 from J, leaving 8 bases between them. The CDR3 region has the DNA TGTGCCAGCAGCCTTGTAGGGGAAAAACTGTTTTTT. It codes for CASSLVGEKLFF.